The source of this T cell receptor beta chain is a study of shared clonotypes between healthy human individuals. Broader study findings: Limited genetic and exposure-history diversity came from having few donors. Clonotype sharing among donors was thought likely to change with sequencing depth.

This clone has a handful of counts. Its antigen is not known. This sample also contains other DNA sequences that code for the same CDR3. The assay was immunoSEQ multiplex PCR, and TCRdb's table has in-frame clones only and misses some. This sample has about 460,000 clones, with around 77% found just once. The CDR3 has 12 residues. Germline values: CDR1 MGHRA, CDR2 YSYEKL. V lost 9 bases to trimming and J lost 9 bases, with 15 bases between them. This sequence originates from a woman aged 40-49 years in good health. Some clones in this sample may be carry-over from other donors' samples. V and J are TRBV4-1 and TRBJ2-1, with D possibly TRBD2 on 5 matching bases. The material sequenced was PBMCs. CDR3 bases: TGCGCCAGTGGTGGGCACAGCGGTGAGCAGTTCTTC. Translated: CASGGHSGEQFF.